The 18 T cell receptor beta chains listed next were all sequenced from one sample in a study of blood T cell repertoires in COVID-19. Repertoires were generated with immunoSEQ multiplex PCR, while TCRdb's copy carries only in-frame clones and drops some. This table has about 280,000 clones, around 85% appearing once. Sequencing used PBMCs or T cells enriched from blood (not recorded which). These TCRs come from a woman aged 50 to 65 who had recovered from COVID-19.

J is TRBJ2-3 and V is TRBV19; 9 bases line up with TRBD2. Germline V gene sequence: CDR1 LNHDA, CDR2 SQIVND (reference sequence). V was clipped by 6 bases and J by 4 bases; unmatched bases: 5. The CDR3 has 14 residues. The CDR3 sequence is CASRTSGGADTQYF. Written as DNA, the CDR3 is TGTGCCAGTAGGACTAGCGGCGGAGCAGATACGCAGTATTTT.

In nucleotides, the CDR3 is TGCGCCAGCAGCTTGAGACCCGGGAGCACAGATACGCAGTATTTT. This codes for CASSLRPGSTDTQYF. The chain combines TRBV5-1 with TRBJ2-3; D remains ambiguous. The V gene lost 1 base and the J gene lost 0 bases, with 9 bases spanning the gap. Germline CDR1 and CDR2: SGHRS and YFSETQ. The CDR3 sequence is 15 residues long.

This sequence joins TRBV24-1 and TRBJ2-1; TRBD2 matches 7 bases. Germline CDR1 reads KGHDR; CDR2 reads SFDVKD. The length of the CDR3 is 14 residues. V dropped 4 bases and J dropped 7; count of bases not matched to a gene: 6. CDR3 protein: CATSDPGTTNEQFF. CDR3 nucleotide sequence: TGTGCCACCAGTGACCCTGGGACTACGAATGAGCAGTTCTTC.

CDR3 DNA sequence: TGTGCCAGCTCACCACCTAGAGCAGGGGGCCCCTACGAGCAGTACTTC. This sequence encodes CASSPPRAGGPYEQYF. The V call is TRBV18, the J call TRBJ2-7; 8 nucleotides align to TRBD1. V gave up 0 bases and J gave up 2 bases; unmatched junction bases: 6. The germline CDR1 and CDR2 sequences are KGHSH and LQKENI. The CDR3 is 16 residues long.

The rearrangement links TRBV6-5 to TRBJ1-1; D not resolved. The CDR3 runs 13 residues. Germline V gene data show CDR1 as MNHEY and CDR2 as SVGAGI. V was cut by 4 bases and J by 2 bases, with 8 bases left in between. This CDR3 is CASSLQKNTEAFF. The CDR3 DNA is TGTGCCAGCAGTTTACAGAAAAACACTGAAGCTTTCTTT.

This chain uses TRBV4-1 with TRBJ1-5; D gene uncertain. Germline V gives CDR1 MGHRA, CDR2 YSYEKL. V shed 0 bases and J shed 0 bases, with 6 bases lying between them. This CDR3 is built from 15 residues. CDR3 sequence reads: CASSQEYSSNQPQHF. CDR3 coding DNA: TGCGCCAGCAGCCAAGAGTATTCTAGCAATCAGCCCCAGCATTTT.

The V gene is TRBV20-1, the J gene TRBJ2-2; 7 nucleotides agree with TRBD1. The germline V gene encodes CDR1 DFQATT and CDR2 SNEGSKA (reference sequence). Germline trimming cut 3 bases from V and 2 bases from J; bases unmatched to any gene: 6. There are 15 residues in the CDR3. CDR3 in DNA: TGCAGTGCTAGTTTAGGGGGCCTAAACACCGGGGAGCTGTTTTTT. Protein sequence: CSASLGGLNTGELFF.

V usage is TRBV28 and J usage is TRBJ1-2, with 7 bases that match TRBD1. Germline lookup yields CDR1 MDHEN and CDR2 SYDVKM. The CDR3 runs 15 residues. With 2 bases clipped from V and 5 bases from J, the junction kept 8 bases outside the gene matches. The CDR3, as DNA: TGTGCCAGCAGTTTAGAAGTAAGGGGGCTATATGGCTACACCTTC. The encoded protein is CASSLEVRGLYGYTF.

This chain links TRBV28 with TRBJ1-6, with TRBD1 matching 7 bases. This CDR3 spans 13 amino acids. J lost 9 bases, V lost 10 bases, and 9 bases had no gene match. Germline loops: CDR1 MDHEN, CDR2 SYDVKM. Here the CDR3 DNA reads TGTGCCACTGAGACAGGGAGAGTTTCACCCCTCCACTTT. Its translation is CATETGRVSPLHF.

V and J are TRBV2 and TRBJ1-6; TRBD1 matches 9 bases. The V gene end was trimmed by 5 bases and the J gene end by 9 bases; junction bases not matched to a gene: 11. The CDR3 consists of 16 residues. CDR1 is SNHLY and CDR2 is FYNNEI in the germline V gene. Here the CDR3 reads CASSLDRGKVGSPLHF. The CDR3 DNA reads TGTGCCAGCAGTCTCGACAGGGGGAAAGTGGGTTCACCCCTCCACTTT.

The chain is built from TRBV7-6 and TRBJ2-1, with 11 bases fitting TRBD2. The J segment lost 5 bases and the V segment lost 3 bases, leaving 3 bases of the junction unmatched. Germline V lookup: CDR1 SGHVS, CDR2 FNYEAQ. The CDR3 runs to 15 residues. The CDR3, as DNA: TGTGCCAGCAGCTTGACTAGCGGGAATCACAATGAGCAGTTCTTC. It yields the protein CASSLTSGNHNEQFF.

The V and J genes are TRBV4-1 and TRBJ2-7; D unresolved. Trimming stripped 0 bases from V and 0 bases from J, with 12 bases between. Germline lookup yields CDR1 MGHRA and CDR2 YSYEKL. The CDR3 contains 16 residues. CDR3 residues: CASSQDKTESSYEQYF. The CDR3 DNA sequence: TGCGCCAGCAGCCAAGATAAAACCGAGAGCTCCTACGAGCAGTACTTC.

V is TRBV11-2 and J is TRBJ1-3; D is possibly TRBD1 (5 bases). Germline V gives CDR1 SGHAT, CDR2 FQNNGV. V lost 5 bases and J 8 bases, leaving 22 bases between the germline ends. The CDR3 is 16 residues long. CDR3 in amino acids: CASSPEAGTDFDTIYF. The CDR3 nucleotides are TGTGCCAGCAGCCCAGAGGCGGGGACCGATTTCGACACCATATATTTT. The full variable domain, in which reference TRBV11-2 and TRBJ1-3 provide the parts outside the CDR3, is EAGVAQSPRYKIIEKRQSVAFWCNPISGHATLYWYQQILGQGPKLLIQFQNNGVVDDSQLPKDRFSAERLKGVDSTLKIQPAKLEDSAVYLCASSPEAGTDFDTIYFGEGSWLTVV.

This chain links TRBV6-5 with TRBJ2-3, with 10 positions matching TRBD1. V lost 0 bases to trimming and J lost 6 bases; unmatched junction nucleotides: 3. From germline, CDR1 is MNHEY and CDR2 SVGAGI. The CDR3 consists of 15 residues. The CDR3 loop is CASSYSGTGADTQYF. CDR3 in DNA: TGTGCCAGCAGTTACTCCGGGACAGGGGCCGATACGCAGTATTTT.

The V gene is TRBV20-1, the J gene TRBJ1-2; unclear D gene. Trimming pared 3 bases from V and 1 base from J, leaving 9 bases between. The CDR3 runs to 13 residues. Germline V lookup: CDR1 DFQATT, CDR2 SNEGSKA (reference sequence). The CDR3 sequence: CSASQQSNYGYTF. The CDR3 region has the DNA TGCAGTGCTAGTCAACAGAGTAACTATGGCTACACCTTC.

The rearrangement joins TRBV15 to TRBJ1-6; D remains ambiguous. The CDR3 sequence is 15 residues long. The germline V gene has CDR1 LNHNV and CDR2 YYDKDF (reference sequence). The V and J ends lost 0 bases and 5 bases respectively, with 8 bases between them. CDR3 in DNA: TGTGCCACCAGCAGAGATACCACAGATAATTCACCCCTCCACTTT. Protein: CATSRDTTDNSPLHF. The variable domain in full, with the rest retrieved from reference TRBV15 and TRBJ1-6, is DAMVIQNPRYQVTQFGKPVTLSCSQTLNHNVMYWYQQKSSQAPKLLFHYYDKDFNNEADTPDNFQSRRPNTSFCFLDIRSPGLGDTAMYLCATSRDTTDNSPLHFGNGTRLTVT.

The J gene is TRBJ1-1, the V gene TRBV27; 7 nucleotides line up with TRBD1. The junction had 7 bases not matched to a gene; V was cut back by 8 bases and J by 4 bases. The CDR3 contains 13 residues. The germline V gene encodes CDR1 MNHEY and CDR2 SMNVEV (reference sequence). The chain's CDR3 is CASGTPGGTEAFF. CDR3 DNA: TGTGCCAGCGGGACTCCAGGGGGCACTGAAGCTTTCTTT.

J is TRBJ1-4 and V is TRBV2; a possible D gene is TRBD1 (6 bases). Trimming left V 6 bases short and J 8 bases short, with 19 bases between. This CDR3 is built from 15 residues. Germline V CDR1 and CDR2: SNHLY, FYNNEI. The CDR3 DNA is TGTGCCAGCAGAAGGGAGGGGGTAGGAGAAGAAAAACTGTTTTTT. The encoded protein is CASRREGVGEEKLFF.